This TCR beta chain emerged from a study of CD8 T cells in Susac syndrome. Reverse transcription of about 0.5 to 1 ug RNA was carried out with random hexamers. Amplification of TCR beta CDR3 spanned 54 Vbeta and 13 Jbeta via immunoSEQ multiplex PCR. MiXCR, run by TCRdb on the immunoSEQ multiplex PCR reads, gives a single entry per CDR3 protein. The table shows about 400,000 distinct CDR3 sequences, with more than 70% occurring only once. The CDR3 is 15 residues long. Trimming cost V 6 bases and J 1 base, with 15 bases left between them. The germline gives CDR1 LNHDA, CDR2 SQIVND (reference sequence). Sample: CD8+ T cells from PBMCs. The genes are TRBV19 and TRBJ2-5; D unresolved. The sequence was collected from a human donor with multiple sclerosis. The CDR3 nucleotides are TGTGCCAGTAGCTCGTCCTCCGAAAGCCAAGAGACCCAGTACTTC. Translation gives CASSSSSESQETQYF.